These 17 T cell receptor beta chains originate from one sample sequenced in a study of cytomegalovirus exposure and HLA in healthy donors. Primers: 60 Vbeta forward and 13 Jbeta reverse. Data came from immunoSEQ multiplex PCR; TCRdb stores just in-frame clones and leaves some out. This sample has about 210,000 clones, with approximately 83% found just once. Specimen: PBMCs. The receptors here all came from a woman aged 45-60 years in good health and CMV-seropositive.

This chain connects TRBV15 to TRBJ1-2; D gene ambiguous. The CDR3 extends over 13 amino acids. Germline CDR1 reads LNHNV; CDR2 reads YYDKDF (reference sequence). V lost 0 bases and J 4 bases, leaving 6 bases between the germline ends. The CDR3 sequence is CATSRDHGYGYTF. In nucleotides, the CDR3 is TGTGCCACCAGCAGAGACCACGGCTATGGCTACACCTTC.

The table lists this clone with a count of one. The chain recombines TRBV7-2 with TRBJ2-1; D perhaps matches TRBD2 (6 bases). Germline-derived CDR1 and CDR2 are SGHTA and FQGNSA. The CDR3 loop spans 14 amino acids. The V end was cut by 0 bases, the J end by 12 bases, with 15 bases between. CDR3 loop: CASSLAAAGTSQFF. CDR3 coding DNA: TGTGCCAGCAGCTTAGCGGCGGCGGGGACGTCGCAGTTCTTC.

This clone has more than one count but fewer than ten. V usage is TRBV19 and J usage is TRBJ2-2; TRBD2 matches at 8 bases. CDR1 and CDR2 from the germline V gene are LNHDA and SQIVND (reference sequence). The CDR3 has 16 amino acids. V lost 7 bases to trimming and J lost 0 bases; unmatched junction nucleotides: 7. CDR3 sequence reads: CASTREGRTNTGELFF. As DNA, the CDR3 is TGTGCCAGTACACGGGAGGGCAGAACGAACACCGGGGAGCTGTTTTTT.

The chain employs TRBV7-9 and TRBJ2-1, with TRBD2 identical over 12 bases. J was trimmed by 8 bases and V by 1 base; bases with no gene match: 3. Looked up from germline, CDR1 is SEHNR and CDR2 is FQNEAQ (reference sequence). The CDR3 contains 15 residues. The CDR3 loop is CASSLGTSGVDEQFF. CDR3 bases: TGTGCCAGCAGCTTAGGGACTAGCGGGGTAGATGAGCAGTTCTTC.

J is TRBJ2-5 and V is TRBV7-7; 7 positions match TRBD1. Looked up from germline, CDR1 is SSHAT and CDR2 is FNYEAQ (reference sequence). The CDR3 loop spans 15 amino acids. The V and J ends lost 4 bases and 4 bases, in that order; junction bases with no gene match: 9. CDR3 sequence: CASSSNTGVGETQYF. The CDR3 DNA reads as TGTGCCAGCAGCTCAAATACAGGGGTAGGAGAGACCCAGTACTTC.

This clone appeared a few times. This sequence joins TRBV7-2 and TRBJ2-1; TRBD1 agrees at 7 bases. CDR3 length equals 13 residues. In germline, CDR1 is SGHTA, CDR2 FQGNSA. V shed 4 bases and J 6 bases; nucleotides not matched to a gene: 3. The CDR3 sequence: CASSSDRSNEQFF. The CDR3 bases are TGTGCCAGCAGCTCGGACAGGTCCAATGAGCAGTTCTTC.

This chain links TRBV10-1 with TRBJ1-3, with a weak D call TRBD1 (5 bases). CDR3 length equals 14 residues. The germline V and J ends were trimmed by 8 bases and 2 bases, with 13 bases remaining between them. Looked up from germline, CDR1 is WNHNN and CDR2 is SYGVQD (reference sequence). CDR3 loop: CASRAAGPGNTIYF. CDR3 nucleotide sequence: TGCGCCAGCCGGGCGGCGGGACCTGGAAACACCATATATTTT.

V usage is TRBV11-2 and J usage is TRBJ1-1, with a weak D call TRBD1 (6 bases). Germline lookup yields CDR1 SGHAT and CDR2 FQNNGV. V gave up 1 base and J gave up 7 bases, with 10 bases separating them. This CDR3 contains 13 residues. The CDR3 protein is CASSLAGVSEAFF. Here the CDR3 DNA reads TGTGCCAGCAGCTTAGCAGGGGTGAGTGAAGCTTTCTTT.

The rearrangement joins TRBV27 to TRBJ1-1, with D uncertain. CDR3 length: 14 residues. Germline assignment: CDR1 MNHEY and CDR2 SMNVEV (reference sequence). The V end lost 7 bases, the J end lost 3 bases, and 15 bases lay between the germline ends. The CDR3 sequence is CASTTGGRHTEAFF. DNA for the CDR3: TGTGCCAGCACCACGGGAGGGCGACACACTGAAGCTTTCTTT.

The chain joins TRBV5-6 to TRBJ1-2; 9 positions match TRBD1. The CDR3 runs to 13 residues. The V and J ends lost 2 bases and 4 bases, in that order; junction bases with no gene match: 0. Germline V gene data show CDR1 as SGHDT and CDR2 as YYEEEE. The CDR3 reads CASSLQGAYGYTF. The CDR3 DNA reads TGTGCCAGCAGCTTACAGGGGGCCTATGGCTACACCTTC.

This clone was detected a few times. The chain employs TRBV28 and TRBJ2-7, with 8 positions matching TRBD1. This CDR3 contains 15 residues. The germline gives CDR1 MDHEN, CDR2 SYDVKM. V shed 6 bases, J shed 1 base, and the junction held 8 bases outside the gene matches. CDR3 protein: CASRLQGDRSYEQYF. The CDR3 nucleotides are TGTGCCAGCAGGCTCCAAGGGGACAGGTCCTACGAGCAGTACTTC.

The chain is built from TRBV5-1 and TRBJ2-5, with 12 bases fitting TRBD1. V gave up 2 bases and J gave up 5 bases; unmatched junction bases: 7. CDR1 and CDR2 (germline): SGHRS, YFSETQ. CDR3 size: 16 residues. The CDR3 spells CASSFNPGQGAETQYF. CDR3 coding DNA: TGCGCCAGCAGCTTTAACCCGGGACAGGGGGCCGAGACCCAGTACTTC.

There are a few counts of this clone. V usage is TRBV10-3 and J usage is TRBJ1-1; the D gene is possibly TRBD1 (6 bases). The V gene's germline CDR1 is ENHRY and CDR2 SYGVKD. This CDR3 comprises 15 residues. Trimming removed 5 bases at V and 3 bases at J, with 16 bases between. The CDR3 reads CAISPVRGGYTEAFF. In DNA, the CDR3 is TGTGCCATCAGTCCGGTCAGGGGTGGATACACTGAAGCTTTCTTT.

The CDR3 loop is CASTLTRDTEAFF. Here the CDR3 DNA reads TGTGCCAGCACTCTCACGCGCGACACTGAAGCTTTCTTT. The V call is TRBV6-1, the J call TRBJ1-1, with no clear D. CDR1 and CDR2 (germline): MNHNS, SASEGT. The CDR3 covers 13 residues. V lost 7 bases, J lost 3 bases, and 12 bases lay in between.

The rearrangement uses TRBV2 and TRBJ2-7; 10 bases align to TRBD1. The CDR3 sequence is 14 residues long. Germline V lookup: CDR1 SNHLY, CDR2 FYNNEI. V was pared by 7 bases and J by 3 bases, with 6 bases of the junction left unmatched. The CDR3: CASNRRTGGYEQYF. The CDR3 DNA reads TGTGCCAGCAACCGGAGGACAGGGGGCTACGAGCAGTACTTC.

V is TRBV29-1 and J is TRBJ1-1, with 7 positions matching TRBD1. Germline loops: CDR1 SQVTM, CDR2 ANQGSEA. With V trimmed by 6 bases and J by 3 bases, 7 bases remained unmatched. The CDR3 spans 13 residues. The CDR3 spells CSVLTGDHTEAFF. CDR3 nucleotide sequence: TGCAGCGTCCTCACAGGGGATCACACTGAAGCTTTCTTT. Full variable domain (rest looked up from reference TRBV29-1 and TRBJ1-1): SAVISQKPSRDICQRGTSLTIQCQVDSQVTMMFWYRQQPGQSLTLIATANQGSEATYESGFVIDKFPISRPNLTFSTLTVSNMSPEDSSIYLCSVLTGDHTEAFFGQGTRLTVV.

The chain combines TRBV7-8 with TRBJ2-3; TRBD1 matches 7 bases. Germline CDR1 SGHVS, CDR2 FQNEAQ. The CDR3 is 16 amino acids. Losses at the gene ends were 5 bases for V and 1 base for J; bases not matched to a gene: 9. CDR3 sequence reads: CASSGQTGFGTDTQYF. CDR3 DNA sequence: TGTGCCAGCAGCGGACAGACAGGGTTCGGCACAGATACGCAGTATTTT.